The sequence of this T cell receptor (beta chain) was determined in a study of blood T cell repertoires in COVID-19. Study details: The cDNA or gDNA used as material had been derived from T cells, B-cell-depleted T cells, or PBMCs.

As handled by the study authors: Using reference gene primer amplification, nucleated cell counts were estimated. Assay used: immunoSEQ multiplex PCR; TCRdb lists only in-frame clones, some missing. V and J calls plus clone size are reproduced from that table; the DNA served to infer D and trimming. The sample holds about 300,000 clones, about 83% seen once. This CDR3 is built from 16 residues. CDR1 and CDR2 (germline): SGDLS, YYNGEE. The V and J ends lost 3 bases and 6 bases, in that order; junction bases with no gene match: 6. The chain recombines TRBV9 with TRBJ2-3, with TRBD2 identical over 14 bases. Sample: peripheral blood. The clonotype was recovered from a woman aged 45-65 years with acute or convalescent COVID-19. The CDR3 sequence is CASSAGTSGSGDTQYF. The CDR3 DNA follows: TGTGCCAGCAGCGCTGGGACTAGCGGGAGCGGTGATACGCAGTATTTT.